This is a list of T cell receptor beta chains from one sample in a study of T cell responses to AZD1222 COVID-19 vaccine. Here immunoSEQ multiplex PCR was the method, and the copy in TCRdb shows in-frame clones only, minus some. Counted here are 130,000 to 150,000 clones, roughly 86% occurring once; the ten biggest clones make up approximately 5.4%. The sample in question was peripheral blood, obtained 28 days after the second dose of the MenACWY control vaccine. The receptors shown here come from an adult who received the MenACWY meningococcal vaccine as a control. Both conserved end residues are part of each CDR3. D genes are given only for firm matches.

TRBJ1-6 | NA | TRBV7-2 | CASSPSRVSGGSPLHF | TGTGCCAGCAGCCCATCGCGTGTCTCGGGGGGTTCACCCCTCCACTTT
TRBJ1-1 | NA | TRBV7-8 | CASSVLQDTEAFF | TGTGCCAGCAGCGTCCTTCAGGACACTGAAGCTTTCTTT
TRBJ1-5 | TRBD1 | TRBV27 | CASSPRQGLHQPQHF | TGTGCCAGCAGTCCCAGACAGGGGCTTCATCAGCCCCAGCATTTT
TRBJ1-3 | NA | TRBV20-1 | CSARSGNTIYF | TGCAGTGCTAGGTCTGGAAACACCATATATTTT
TRBJ1-1 | NA | TRBV18 | CASSPAMNTEAFF | TGTGCCAGCTCACCAGCCATGAACACTGAAGCTTTCTTT
TRBJ1-4 | NA | TRBV4-3 | CASSQLGATNEKLFF | TGCGCCAGCAGCCAATTGGGAGCAACTAATGAAAAACTGTTTTTT
TRBJ1-3 | NA | TRBV11-2 | CASSSPDSSGNTIYF | TGTGCCAGCAGCTCTCCCGACTCCTCTGGAAACACCATATATTTT
TRBJ1-1 | TRBD1 | TRBV9 | CASSDREGNTEAFF | TGTGCCAGCAGTGACAGGGAGGGGAACACTGAAGCTTTCTTT
TRBJ2-3 | TRBD2 | TRBV5-1 | CASSLALAGTDTQYF | TGCGCCAGCAGCTTGGCCCTAGCGGGGACAGATACGCAGTATTTT
TRBJ2-3 | NA | TRBV28 | CASSLIGTPDTQYF | TGTGCCAGCAGTTTAATTGGGACCCCAGATACGCAGTATTTT
TRBJ1-2 | NA | TRBV29-1 | CSATDSYGYTF | TGCAGCGCTACGGACAGCTATGGCTACACCTTC
TRBJ1-2 | NA | TRBV3-1/TRBV3-2 | CASSQDDRPLYGYTF | TGTGCCAGCAGCCAAGATGACCGACCACTCTATGGCTACACCTTC
TRBJ2-1 | NA | TRBV7-6 | CASSLEPAASSYNEQFF | TGTGCCAGCAGCTTAGAACCTGCTGCTAGCTCCTACAATGAGCAGTTCTTC
TRBJ1-5 | NA | TRBV28 | CASSLRSQDVQPQHF | TGTGCCAGCAGTTTACGTTCCCAGGATGTGCAGCCCCAGCATTTT